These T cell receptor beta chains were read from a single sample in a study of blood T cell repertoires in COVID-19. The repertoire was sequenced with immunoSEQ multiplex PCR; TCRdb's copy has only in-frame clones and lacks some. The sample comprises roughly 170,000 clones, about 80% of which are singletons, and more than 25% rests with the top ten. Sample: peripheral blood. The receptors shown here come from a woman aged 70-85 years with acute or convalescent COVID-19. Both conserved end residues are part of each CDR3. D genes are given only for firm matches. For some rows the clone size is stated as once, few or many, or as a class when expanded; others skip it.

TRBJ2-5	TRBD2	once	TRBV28	TGTGCCAGCAGTATCCCTAGCGGGAGGGTTTCAGAGACCCAGTACTTC	CASSIPSGRVSETQYF
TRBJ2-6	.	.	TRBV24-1	TGTGCCACCAGTGACCCAACAGGCTCTGGGGCCAACGTCCTGACTTTC	CATSDPTGSGANVLTF
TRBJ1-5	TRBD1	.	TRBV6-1	TGTGCCAGCAGTGTGACCGGGACAGGGGCAAATCAGCCCCAGCATTTT	CASSVTGTGANQPQHF
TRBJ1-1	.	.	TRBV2	TGTGCCAGCTATGTCATTCGGGGCACTGAAGCTTTCTTT	CASYVIRGTEAFF
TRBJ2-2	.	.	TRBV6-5	TGTGCCAGCACCGACAGCAAAAGAACCGGGGAGCTGTTTTTT	CASTDSKRTGELFF
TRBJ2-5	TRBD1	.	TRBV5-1	TGCGCCAGCAGCACGACGGGACAGGGAACGCAAGAGACCCAGTACTTC	CASSTTGQGTQETQYF
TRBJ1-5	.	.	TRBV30	TGTGCCTGGAGTGTACGCAACAGGGAAAGCCAGCCCCAGCATTTT	CAWSVRNRESQPQHF
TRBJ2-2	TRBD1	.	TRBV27	TGTGCCACAGTCCCTACAGGGGGCGAGGGCGGGGAGCTGTTTTTT	CATVPTGGEGGELFF
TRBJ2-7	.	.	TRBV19	TGTGCCAGTAGTACGGGAGAAGCTCCCTACGAGCAGTACTTC	CASSTGEAPYEQYF
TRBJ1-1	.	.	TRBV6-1	TGTGCCAGCAGTGAATACAGGCGAAACACTGAAGCTTTCTTT	CASSEYRRNTEAFF
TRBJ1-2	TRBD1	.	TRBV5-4	TGTGCCAGCAGCCCTACAGGGGGCTATGGCTACACCTTC	CASSPTGGYGYTF
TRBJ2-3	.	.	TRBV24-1	TGTGCCACCAGTGATTTGACCCGGAGAGGGACAGATACGCAGTATTTT	CATSDLTRRGTDTQYF
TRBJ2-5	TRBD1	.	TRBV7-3	TGTGCCAGCAGCCTTGGACAGGGGAGGCAAGAGACCCAGTACTTC	CASSLGQGRQETQYF
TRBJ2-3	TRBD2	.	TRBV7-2	TGTGCCAGCAGCTTAAAGCTAGCGGGAGGGGGGGTGACAGATACGCAGTATTTT	CASSLKLAGGGVTDTQYF
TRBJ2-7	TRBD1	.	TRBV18	TGTGCCAGCTCACTACGGGACAGAGCCTCCTACGAGCAGTACTTC	CASSLRDRASYEQYF
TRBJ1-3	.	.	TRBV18	TGTGCCAGCTCACCACCGTGGGCTCGGGAGGCTGGAAACACCATATATTTT	CASSPPWAREAGNTIYF
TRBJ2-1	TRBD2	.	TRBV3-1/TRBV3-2	TGTGCCAGCAGCCAAGACGCGGGAGGTCCCATCGCCGAGCAGTTCTTC	CASSQDAGGPIAEQFF
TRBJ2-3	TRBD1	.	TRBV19	TGTGCCAGTAGTACCAGACAGGGTTTAACAGATACGCAGTATTTT	CASSTRQGLTDTQYF
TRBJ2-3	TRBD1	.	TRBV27	TGTGCCAGCAGAGTTAACAGGGGATTTAGTACAGATACGCAGTATTTT	CASRVNRGFSTDTQYF
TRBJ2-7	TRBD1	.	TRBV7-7	TGTGCCAGCAGCCCCGGACAGGGGGCCTACGAGCAGTACTTC	CASSPGQGAYEQYF
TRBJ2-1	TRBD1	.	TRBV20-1	TGCAGTGCTGACAGGGTTTATGAGCAGTTCTTC	CSADRVYEQFF
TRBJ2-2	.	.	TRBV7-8	TGTGCCAGCAGCTTATATGGGGAGCTGTTTTTT	CASSLYGELFF
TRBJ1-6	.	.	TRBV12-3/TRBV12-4	TGTGCCAGCAGTCTCGGTGAGGGTCGGGACCTCCACTTT	CASSLGEGRDLHF
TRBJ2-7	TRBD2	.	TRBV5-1	TGCGCCAGCAGCCTTGGACAGGGCGGACTAGCGGGGAGACCCACAAACTACGAGCAGTACTTC	CASSLGQGGLAGRPTNYEQYF
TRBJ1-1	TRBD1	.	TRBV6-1	TGTGCCAGCAGTGAGGGGACAGGGCTGCACACTGAAGCTTTCTTT	CASSEGTGLHTEAFF
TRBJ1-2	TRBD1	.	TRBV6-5	TGTGCCAGCAGTCAACAGGGGGATTATGGCTACACCTTC	CASSQQGDYGYTF
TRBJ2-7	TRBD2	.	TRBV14	TGTGCCAGCAGCCAAGTTGGACTAGCGGGAACCTACGAGCAGTACTTC	CASSQVGLAGTYEQYF
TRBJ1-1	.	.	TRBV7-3	TGTGCCAGCAGCTCCCTTACGGGCACTGAAGCTTTCTTT	CASSSLTGTEAFF
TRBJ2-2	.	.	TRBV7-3	TGTGCCAGCAGCTCCGGGACAGCAGGAGGGAGCGGGGAGCTGTTTTTT	CASSSGTAGGSGELFF
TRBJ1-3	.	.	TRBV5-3	TGTGCCAGACGGGTCAGGGCCTCAGGAAACACCATATATTTT	CARRVRASGNTIYF
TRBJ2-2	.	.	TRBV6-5	TGTGCCAGCATGAGACAGGACCAGGACACCGGGGAGCTGTTTTTT	CASMRQDQDTGELFF